The 17 T cell receptor beta chains in this list originate from one sample, sequenced in a study of cytomegalovirus exposure and HLA in healthy donors. The PCR made use of 60 Vbeta and 13 Jbeta primers. Clones were sequenced by immunoSEQ multiplex PCR, and TCRdb holds only the in-frame ones, with some missing. In the table there are some 52,000 clones, around 72% of which are singletons. What was sequenced was PBMCs. These receptors were taken from a man younger than 35 in good health and CMV-seronegative.

V usage is TRBV4-1 and J usage is TRBJ2-1; 8 nucleotides match TRBD1. Germline CDR1 MGHRA, CDR2 YSYEKL. The CDR3 has 18 residues. V shed 0 bases and J 14 bases; nucleotides not matched to a gene: 21. CDR3 sequence (DNA): TGCGCCAGCAGCCAAGAGACGATACAGGGGGTTGATATATTTCTCGAGTTCTTC. It is translated as CASSQETIQGVDIFLEFF.

The sample holds a few counts of this clone. The rearrangement joins TRBV4-2 to TRBJ1-5; perhaps TRBD1 as D (6 bases). CDR1 and CDR2 from the germline V gene are LGHNA and YNFKEQ. The V and J ends lost 0 bases and 5 bases respectively, with 11 bases between them. This CDR3 has 15 amino acids. CDR3 protein: CASSQDGQSHQPQHF. The CDR3 region has the DNA TGTGCCAGCAGCCAAGACGGACAGTCCCATCAGCCCCAGCATTTT.

J is TRBJ1-2 and V is TRBV27; D ambiguous. The CDR3 contains 13 residues. The germline V gene has CDR1 MNHEY and CDR2 SMNVEV (reference sequence). V was trimmed by 2 bases and J by 8 bases, leaving 12 bases between them. The CDR3 nucleotides are TGTGCCAGCAGTTTAGCCTTGTACAGCGGCTACACCTTC. This translates into CASSLALYSGYTF.

This clone was detected only a few times. The chain recombines TRBV5-6 with TRBJ2-5; D possibly corresponds to TRBD2 (5 bases). CDR3 length: 14 residues. Germline V gene data show CDR1 as SGHDT and CDR2 as YYEEEE. V lost 2 bases to trimming and J lost 1 base, with 9 bases between them. CDR3 residues: CASSLPSGQETQYF. As DNA, the CDR3 is TGTGCCAGCAGCTTACCGAGCGGCCAAGAGACCCAGTACTTC.

CDR3 amino acids: CASSPTQGYNSPLHF. The DNA of the CDR3 is TGTGCCAGCAGCCCAACACAGGGGTATAATTCACCCCTCCACTTT. The gene calls are TRBV5-6 and TRBJ1-6, with 7 bases aligning to TRBD1. The CDR3 runs to 15 residues. CDR1 SGHDT and CDR2 YYEEEE come from the germline V gene. The V segment lost 4 bases and the J segment 4 bases; nucleotides outside the gene matches: 5.

The V gene is TRBV7-8, the J gene TRBJ2-2; D is possibly TRBD2 (5 bases). The germline V gene encodes CDR1 SGHVS and CDR2 FQNEAQ. V gave up 4 bases and J gave up 0 bases, with 6 bases separating them. The CDR3 is made up of 14 amino acids. This chain's CDR3 is CASSSTTNTGELFF. For the CDR3, the DNA is TGTGCCAGCAGCTCGACTACGAACACCGGGGAGCTGTTTTTT.

This clone was counted only a few times. This chain connects TRBV2 to TRBJ2-1; D possibly corresponds to TRBD2 (7 bases). V lost 2 bases and J lost 6, with 20 bases in between. This CDR3 comprises 17 residues. Germline CDR1 SNHLY, CDR2 FYNNEI. In DNA form, the CDR3 reads TGTGCCAGCAGTGAAAGTACTAGCCCTAGGGGGGGCAATGAGCAGTTCTTC. This codes for CASSESTSPRGGNEQFF.

CDR3 in amino acids: CASSPNTGELFF. The CDR3 DNA reads as TGCGCCAGCAGTCCAAACACCGGGGAGCTGTTTTTT. The chain recombines TRBV5-1 with TRBJ2-2; D is ambiguous. This CDR3 spans 12 amino acids. Per the germline V gene, CDR1 is SGHRS and CDR2 is YFSETQ. The V gene lost 5 bases and the J gene lost 2 bases, with 4 bases spanning the gap.

This clone was detected once. The chain carries TRBV6-4 and TRBJ2-7, with D possibly matching TRBD2 (6 bases). Germline CDR1 reads MRHNA; CDR2 reads SNTAGT. This CDR3 is built from 13 residues. V lost 7 bases and J lost 0, with 10 bases in between. The CDR3 DNA is TGTGCCAGCAATCGGGAGCCCTCCTACGAGCAGTACTTC. Translation gives CASNREPSYEQYF.

The V call is TRBV7-9, the J call TRBJ2-5, with D uncertain. V lost 4 bases and J lost 5, with 14 bases in between. The CDR3 contains 14 residues. Germline V lookup: CDR1 SEHNR, CDR2 FQNEAQ (reference sequence). The CDR3 nucleotides are TGTGCCAGCAGCTCTGCCCTGGCGCGGGAGACCCAGTACTTC. It yields the protein CASSSALARETQYF.

V and J are TRBV18 and TRBJ2-1, with 11 positions matching TRBD2. The CDR3 is 17 amino acids. The germline V gene encodes CDR1 KGHSH and CDR2 LQKENI. J was trimmed by 6 bases and V by 3 bases; bases with no gene match: 10. CDR3 amino acids: CASSPLGLAARVNEQFF. CDR3 bases: TGTGCCAGCTCACCCCTGGGACTAGCGGCAAGAGTCAATGAGCAGTTCTTC. Full variable domain (outside the CDR3, taken from reference TRBV18 and TRBJ2-1): NAGVMQNPRHLVRRRGQEARLRCSPMKGHSHVYWYRQLPEEGLKFMVYLQKENIIDESGMPKERFSAEFPKEGPSILRIQQVVRGDSAAYFCASSPLGLAARVNEQFFGPGTRLTVL.

The chain links TRBV25-1 to TRBJ2-1; the match to TRBD2 covers 7 bases. The CDR3 has 14 residues. Germline-derived CDR1 and CDR2 are MGHDK and SYGVNS. After removal of 7 bases from V and 2 bases from J, the junction contained 5 bases not matched to a gene. CDR3 loop: CASTPAGPYNEQFF. CDR3 in DNA: TGTGCCAGCACTCCAGCGGGGCCCTACAATGAGCAGTTCTTC.

The chain carries TRBV29-1 and TRBJ2-1; 10 positions agree with TRBD1. With 3 bases clipped from V and 10 bases from J, the junction kept 9 bases outside the gene matches. Germline values: CDR1 SQVTM, CDR2 ANQGSEA. CDR3 length: 14 amino acids. DNA of the CDR3: TGCAGCGTTGAGGCGACAGGGGGCAGGGGGGAGCAGTTCTTC. The encoded protein is CSVEATGGRGEQFF.

V and J are TRBV4-2 and TRBJ1-5; 8 nucleotides align to TRBD1. The germline gives CDR1 LGHNA, CDR2 YNFKEQ. The V and J ends lost 0 bases and 5 bases, in that order; junction bases with no gene match: 3. This CDR3 comprises 15 residues. CDR3 DNA sequence: TGTGCCAGCAGCCAAGAAGGACAGGGAGATCAGCCCCAGCATTTT. Its protein is CASSQEGQGDQPQHF.

This clone showed up just once. V gene TRBV4-1 combines with J gene TRBJ1-1, with D perhaps TRBD1 (6 bases). Germline V gene lookup returns CDR1 MGHRA and CDR2 YSYEKL. This CDR3 is built from 15 residues. The ends were cut back, 3 bases at V and 6 bases at J, with 17 bases in the middle. The CDR3 bases are TGCGCCAGCAGCCACCCCAGACAGGACCTTGCTGAAGCTTTCTTT. It specifies CASSHPRQDLAEAFF.

This chain uses TRBV7-9 with TRBJ2-7; 7 nucleotides align to TRBD1. V lost 5 bases and J lost 0; bases outside the gene matches: 7. This CDR3 has 15 amino acids. Looked up from germline, CDR1 is SEHNR and CDR2 is FQNEAQ (reference sequence). CDR3 residues: CASSQTGFSSYEQYF. In nucleotides, the CDR3 is TGTGCCAGCAGCCAGACAGGGTTCAGCTCCTACGAGCAGTACTTC.

The chain joins TRBV7-2 to TRBJ1-2; D ambiguous. In germline, CDR1 is SGHTA, CDR2 FQGNSA. With 5 bases removed from V and 1 base from J, the gap between germline ends came to 8 bases. The CDR3 consists of 13 residues. The CDR3: CASSHSFNYGYTF. The CDR3, as DNA: TGTGCCAGCAGCCACAGCTTTAACTATGGCTACACCTTC.